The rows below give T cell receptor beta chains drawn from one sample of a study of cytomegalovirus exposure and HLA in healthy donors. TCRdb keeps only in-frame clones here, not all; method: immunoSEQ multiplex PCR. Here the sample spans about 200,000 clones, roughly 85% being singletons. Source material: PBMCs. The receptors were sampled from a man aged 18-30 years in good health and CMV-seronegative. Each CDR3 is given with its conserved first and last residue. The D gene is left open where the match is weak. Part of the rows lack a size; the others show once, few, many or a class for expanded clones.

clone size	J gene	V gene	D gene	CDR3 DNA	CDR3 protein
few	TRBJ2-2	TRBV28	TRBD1	TGTGCCAGCAGGTCGACAGGGGTGGGAACCGGGGAGCTGTTTTTT	CASRSTGVGTGELFF
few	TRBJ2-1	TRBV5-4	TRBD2	TGTGCCAGCAGCTCGCGGGGGGGCCGGGATGAGCAGTTCTTC	CASSSRGGRDEQFF
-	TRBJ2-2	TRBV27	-	TGTGCCAGCAGAGCGATCTCGGACGGGGAGCTGTTTTTT	CASRAISDGELFF
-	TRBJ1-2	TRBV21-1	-	TGTGCCAGCAGCAAAGCGCCCGGACAGGGGGCGCCTTATGGCTACACCTTC	CASSKAPGQGAPYGYTF
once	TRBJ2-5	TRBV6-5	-	TGTGCCAGCAGTTACTCAACGTACTGGGAGACCCAGTACTTC	CASSYSTYWETQYF
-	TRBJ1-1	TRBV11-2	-	TGTGCCAGCAGCGACGGGATTCGCAAGAACACTGAAGCTTTCTTT	CASSDGIRKNTEAFF
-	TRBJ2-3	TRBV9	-	TGTGCCAGCAGCGTAGACAGGCAAGATACGCAGTATTTT	CASSVDRQDTQYF
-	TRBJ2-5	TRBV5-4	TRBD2	TGTGCCAGCAGCGCCGGGGGGGTAGCGGGTCTCCAAGAGACCCAGTACTTC	CASSAGGVAGLQETQYF
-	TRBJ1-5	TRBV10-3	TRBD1	TGTGCCATAGCACAGGGGGAGCATCAGCCCCAGCATTTT	CAIAQGEHQPQHF
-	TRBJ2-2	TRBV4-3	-	TGCGCCAGCAGCCAAGATGGCGGGGTGCACACCGGGGAGCTGTTTTTT	CASSQDGGVHTGELFF
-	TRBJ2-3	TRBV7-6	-	TGTGCCAGCAGCAGACAACCAGGGAGCACAGATACGCAGTATTTT	CASSRQPGSTDTQYF
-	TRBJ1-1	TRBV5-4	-	TGTGCCAGCAGCTTGGAGCCACTCACTGAAGCTTTCTTT	CASSLEPLTEAFF
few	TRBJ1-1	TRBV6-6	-	TGTGCCAGCAGAGCCGGGGTGGACAACACTGAAGCTTTCTTT	CASRAGVDNTEAFF
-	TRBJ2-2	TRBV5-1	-	TGCGCCAGCAGCCCATCGGAGTCTGTCGGGGAGCTGTTTTTT	CASSPSESVGELFF
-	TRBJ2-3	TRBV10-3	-	TGTGCCATCAGAATCGGAGGGTCTAGGGAGGCAGATACGCAGTATTTT	CAIRIGGSREADTQYF
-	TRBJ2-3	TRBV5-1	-	TGCGCCAGCAGCTTGGAACAGGGAAGCACAGATACGCAGTATTTT	CASSLEQGSTDTQYF
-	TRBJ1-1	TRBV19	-	TGTGCCAGTAGTCGGGGGAACACTGAAGCTTTCTTT	CASSRGNTEAFF
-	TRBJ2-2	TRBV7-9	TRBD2	TGTGCCAGCAGCGCGACTAGCGGGCCAACCGGGGAGCTGTTTTTT	CASSATSGPTGELFF
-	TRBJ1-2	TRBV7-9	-	TGTGCCAGCAGCCCTGAACAGGGCGCGCGGGGGCTGGGTGGCTACACCTTC	CASSPEQGARGLGGYTF
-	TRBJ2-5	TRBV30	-	TGTGCCTGGAGTGAGGGGCGAGAGACCCAGTACTTC	CAWSEGRETQYF
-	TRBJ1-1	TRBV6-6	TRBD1	TGTGCCAGCAGGTCCGGGACAGCGAACACTGAAGCTTTCTTT	CASRSGTANTEAFF
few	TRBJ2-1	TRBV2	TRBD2	TGTGCCAGTGGACCACGGACTAGCTACAATGAGCAGTTCTTC	CASGPRTSYNEQFF